This entry lists 26 T cell receptor beta chains sequenced from one sample in a study of technical replicates of blood from a handful of donors. The assay was immunoSEQ multiplex PCR, and TCRdb's table has in-frame clones only and misses some. Here the sample spans fewer than 100,000 clones, approximately 90% being singletons. The sample consisted of T cells isolated from PBMCs. Receptors were obtained from a human donor in good health.

The V call is TRBV11-3, the J call TRBJ1-1; 9 positions match TRBD1. CDR3 size: 18 residues. The junction had 14 bases not matched to a gene; V was cut back by 6 bases and J by 0 bases. The germline V gene has CDR1 SGHNT and CDR2 YENEEA. The CDR3 DNA is TGTGCCAGCAGTGTAGAACCGGGACAGGGTTACTTGAACACTGAAGCTTTCTTT. Its protein is CASSVEPGQGYLNTEAFF.

The chain links TRBV7-8 to TRBJ2-2, with D possibly being TRBD1 (5 bases). This CDR3 has 16 amino acids. Germline assignment: CDR1 SGHVS and CDR2 FQNEAQ. Trimming cost V 4 bases and J 2 bases, with 14 bases left between them. CDR3 bases: TGTGCCAGCAGCTCCCTGACAGCCCTTAACACCGGGGAGCTGTTTTTT. Protein sequence: CASSSLTALNTGELFF.

J is TRBJ2-3 and V is TRBV9; the match to TRBD2 covers 9 bases. Germline V gene data show CDR1 as SGDLS and CDR2 as YYNGEE. This CDR3 is 17 amino acids long. V gave up 5 bases and J gave up 0 bases; unmatched junction bases: 10. As DNA, the CDR3 is TGTGCCAGCAGTCCCGAATTTACTAGCGGGAGCACAGATACGCAGTATTTT. It is translated as CASSPEFTSGSTDTQYF. Combining the CDR3 with reference TRBV9 and TRBJ2-3 gives the whole variable domain DSGVTQTPKHLITATGQRVTLRCSPRSGDLSVYWYQQSLDQGLQFLIQYYNGEERAKGNILERFSAQQFPDLHSELNLSSLELGDSALYFCASSPEFTSGSTDTQYFGPGTRLTVL.

The J gene is TRBJ1-3, the V gene TRBV28; TRBD1 aligns across 8 bases. Trimming took 3 bases from V and 5 from J; bases not matched to a gene: 9. The CDR3 totals 16 residues. CDR1 is MDHEN and CDR2 is SYDVKM in the germline V gene. The CDR3 sequence is CASSLVGQGARNTIYF. The CDR3 region has the DNA TGTGCCAGCAGTTTGGTGGGTCAGGGGGCTAGAAACACCATATATTTT.

This sequence joins TRBV5-6 and TRBJ1-2; tentative D call: TRBD1 (6 bases). CDR3 length: 13 amino acids. Germline values: CDR1 SGHDT, CDR2 YYEEEE. Trimming took off 2 bases at V and 2 bases at J, with 7 bases between the two ends. In DNA form, the CDR3 reads TGTGCCAGCAGCTTAGGACAGAACTATGGCTACACCTTC. It translates to CASSLGQNYGYTF.

This chain joins TRBV18 and TRBJ2-7; TRBD2 is a possible D gene (7 bases). Germline loops: CDR1 KGHSH, CDR2 LQKENI. The CDR3 is 15 amino acids. Trimming cost V 8 bases and J 5 bases, with 22 bases left between them. CDR3: CASAFGAGAQNEQYF. The CDR3 region has the DNA TGTGCCAGCGCATTTGGGGCGGGGGCGCAGAACGAGCAGTACTTC.

The V call is TRBV7-9, the J call TRBJ2-1, with D unclear. The CDR3 length is 13 residues. Per germline, CDR1 SEHNR and CDR2 FQNEAQ (reference sequence). Deletions cut 1 base from V and 10 bases from J, with 11 bases between. CDR3 DNA: TGTGCCAGCAGCTTAGACTTGGTAGTGGAGCAGTTCTTC. Translated, it gives CASSLDLVVEQFF.

This chain joins TRBV10-3 and TRBJ2-7; 8 bases line up with TRBD2. The length of the CDR3 is 16 residues. CDR1 and CDR2 from the germline V gene are ENHRY and SYGVKD. V was pared by 2 bases and J by 2 bases, with 8 bases of the junction left unmatched. Here the CDR3 reads CAISENAAGGPYEQYF. CDR3 bases: TGTGCCATCAGTGAGAATGCGGCGGGAGGACCCTACGAGCAGTACTTC.

The CDR3 region has the DNA TGCGCCAGCAGCTCCTACGGGGCGCGGGAGGATCCAGATACGCAGTATTTT. This codes for CASSSYGAREDPDTQYF. The chain links TRBV5-1 to TRBJ2-3; 8 bases agree with TRBD2. Germline lookup yields CDR1 SGHRS and CDR2 YFSETQ. The CDR3 covers 17 residues. V gave up 3 bases and J gave up 4 bases; unmatched junction bases: 13.

The chain employs TRBV5-1 and TRBJ1-3; D not certain. Germline values: CDR1 SGHRS, CDR2 YFSETQ. The V and J ends lost 0 bases and 4 bases respectively, with 11 bases between them. CDR3 length equals 15 residues. The CDR3 bases are TGCGCCAGCAGCTTGGACAACAGAATCGGAAACACCATATATTTT. Protein sequence: CASSLDNRIGNTIYF.

This chain links TRBV7-2 with TRBJ2-7; D is perhaps TRBD1 (5 bases). The length of the CDR3 is 16 residues. Germline CDR1 and CDR2: SGHTA and FQGNSA. V was cut by 0 bases and J by 2 bases, with 14 bases left in between. This chain's CDR3 is CASSLAISGITYEQYF. For the CDR3, the DNA is TGTGCCAGCAGCTTAGCCATATCAGGGATCACCTACGAGCAGTACTTC.

The CDR3 loop is CASSYSALLNEQFF. The CDR3 nucleotides are TGTGCCAGCAGTTACTCAGCCCTACTCAATGAGCAGTTCTTC. The chain couples TRBV6-5 to TRBJ2-1; D unresolved. CDR1 MNHEY and CDR2 SVGAGI come from the germline V gene. This CDR3 region has 14 residues. Trimming pared 0 bases from V and 6 bases from J, leaving 9 bases between.

The genes are TRBV6-5 and TRBJ2-7, with 10 bases identical to TRBD1. The J segment lost 4 bases and the V segment lost 1 base, leaving 4 bases of the junction unmatched. The CDR3 consists of 15 residues. Germline values: CDR1 MNHEY, CDR2 SVGAGI. CDR3 in DNA: TGTGCCAGCAGTTACTACCCGGGACAGGGGTACGAGCAGTACTTC. It yields the protein CASSYYPGQGYEQYF.

The chain combines TRBV29-1 with TRBJ1-1, with D perhaps TRBD1 (5 bases). From germline, CDR1 is SQVTM and CDR2 ANQGSEA. V shed 7 bases and J shed 5 bases, with 17 bases lying between them. The CDR3 has 13 amino acids. The CDR3, as DNA: TGCAGCGCCGTGAGCAGGGCGGGGACTGAAGCTTTCTTT. This gives the protein CSAVSRAGTEAFF. The variable domain in full, completed from reference TRBV29-1 and TRBJ1-1, reads SAVISQKPSRDICQRGTSLTIQCQVDSQVTMMFWYRQQPGQSLTLIATANQGSEATYESGFVIDKFPISRPNLTFSTLTVSNMSPEDSSIYLCSAVSRAGTEAFFGQGTRLTVV.

V and J are TRBV11-2 and TRBJ1-1, with D possibly being TRBD1 (6 bases). This CDR3 spans 15 amino acids. Trimming stripped 2 bases from V and 6 bases from J, with 16 bases between. Germline V gene sequence: CDR1 SGHAT, CDR2 FQNNGV. In DNA, the CDR3 is TGTGCCAGCAGCTTAACGGCAGGGGCAGAGGCTGAAGCTTTCTTT. Translation: CASSLTAGAEAEAFF.

This chain joins TRBV6-5 and TRBJ2-7; tentative D call: TRBD2 (5 bases). This CDR3 has 14 residues. V was clipped by 3 bases and J by 3 bases, with 12 bases between them. Germline lookup yields CDR1 MNHEY and CDR2 SVGAGI. The CDR3 loop is CASSYRDLDYEQYF. The CDR3 DNA reads as TGTGCCAGCAGTTATCGGGATTTAGACTACGAGCAGTACTTC.

V gene TRBV28 combines with J gene TRBJ1-2; TRBD1 matches 7 bases. The ends lost 6 bases at V and 3 bases at J; junction bases unmatched: 10. Germline CDR1 MDHEN, CDR2 SYDVKM. The CDR3 runs 15 residues. CDR3 residues: CASSSSDRPYYGYTF. The CDR3 DNA reads as TGTGCCAGCAGCTCTTCGGACAGGCCTTACTATGGCTACACCTTC.

V and J are TRBV19 and TRBJ1-1; 8 bases match TRBD1. After removal of 8 bases from V and 1 base from J, the junction contained 3 bases not matched to a gene. This CDR3 has 13 residues. The germline V gene has CDR1 LNHDA and CDR2 SQIVND (reference sequence). The CDR3 region is CASGDRPNTEAFF. Written as DNA, the CDR3 is TGTGCCAGTGGGGACAGGCCGAACACTGAAGCTTTCTTT.

The chain couples TRBV7-2 to TRBJ1-6; D perhaps matches TRBD1 (6 bases). Trimming took off 2 bases at V and 0 bases at J, with 14 bases between the two ends. The CDR3 length is 18 residues. From germline, CDR1 is SGHTA and CDR2 FQGNSA. Written as DNA, the CDR3 is TGTGCCAGCAGCTTATCGGGACACTTAAGCTCCTATAATTCACCCCTCCACTTT. It translates to CASSLSGHLSSYNSPLHF.

The gene calls are TRBV2 and TRBJ2-7, with 9 bases that match TRBD2. From germline, CDR1 is SNHLY and CDR2 FYNNEI. This CDR3 is 17 amino acids long. V trimming: 6 bases; J trimming: 7 bases; junction bases outside the gene matches: 19. The CDR3 here is CASSPGLASPGPREQYF. The CDR3 region has the DNA TGTGCCAGCAGCCCGGGACTAGCATCTCCGGGGCCTAGGGAGCAGTACTTC. The full variable domain, with the rest looked up from reference TRBV2 and TRBJ2-7, is EPEVTQTPSHQVTQMGQEVILRCVPISNHLYFYWYRQILGQKVEFLVSFYNNEISEKSEIFDDQFSVERPDGSNFTLKIRSTKLEDSAMYFCASSPGLASPGPREQYFGPGTRLTVT.

This rearrangement joins TRBV6-1 to TRBJ1-1, with 10 bases that match TRBD1. CDR1 and CDR2 (germline): MNHNS, SASEGT. The CDR3 runs to 14 residues. V gave up 5 bases and J gave up 5 bases; unmatched junction bases: 5. CDR3 DNA sequence: TGTGCCAGCAGTACAGGACAGGGGGGAACTGAAGCTTTCTTT. It is translated as CASSTGQGGTEAFF.

The V call is TRBV4-1, the J call TRBJ2-7, with TRBD2 as a possible D gene (7 bases). The CDR3 has 16 amino acids. V was cut by 0 bases and J by 2 bases, with 14 bases left in between. Looked up from germline, CDR1 is MGHRA and CDR2 is YSYEKL. The CDR3, as DNA: TGCGCCAGCAGCCAAGATTGGGAGGGGGGAACCTACGAGCAGTACTTC. It specifies CASSQDWEGGTYEQYF.

CDR3 coding DNA: TGCAGCGTCATTACTAGCGGGGTGGGAAATGAGCAGTTCTTC. It specifies CSVITSGVGNEQFF. The genes are TRBV29-1 and TRBJ2-1, with 10 bases fitting TRBD2. Germline V gene sequence: CDR1 SQVTM, CDR2 ANQGSEA. The CDR3 runs to 14 residues. V lost 6 bases, J lost 7 bases, and 9 bases stayed unmatched.

CDR3 in DNA: TGTGCCAGCAGTCTCTATTTCCTAGCGGGAGACTACGAGCAGTACTTC. Translated, it gives CASSLYFLAGDYEQYF. The chain links TRBV28 to TRBJ2-7; the match to TRBD2 covers 10 bases. This CDR3 comprises 16 residues. After removal of 5 bases from V and 3 bases from J, the junction contained 10 bases not matched to a gene. Germline V CDR1 and CDR2: MDHEN, SYDVKM.

The chain carries TRBV18 and TRBJ2-5; the D gene is possibly TRBD2 (5 bases). The CDR3 consists of 12 residues. Per the germline V gene, CDR1 is KGHSH and CDR2 is LQKENI. Trimming shortened V by 5 bases and J by 3 bases, and 7 bases separated the two germline ends. CDR3 sequence (DNA): TGTGCCAGCTCATCAGCGGAAGAGACCCAGTACTTC. It specifies CASSSAEETQYF.

This clone has a handful of counts. This chain links TRBV19 with TRBJ2-3; 8 bases agree with TRBD2. This CDR3 is built from 14 residues. The ends lost 8 bases at V and 1 base at J; junction bases unmatched: 5. Germline V gives CDR1 LNHDA, CDR2 SQIVND (reference sequence). CDR3: CASQKAGGTDTQYF. Here the CDR3 DNA reads TGTGCCAGTCAAAAAGCGGGAGGCACAGATACGCAGTATTTT.